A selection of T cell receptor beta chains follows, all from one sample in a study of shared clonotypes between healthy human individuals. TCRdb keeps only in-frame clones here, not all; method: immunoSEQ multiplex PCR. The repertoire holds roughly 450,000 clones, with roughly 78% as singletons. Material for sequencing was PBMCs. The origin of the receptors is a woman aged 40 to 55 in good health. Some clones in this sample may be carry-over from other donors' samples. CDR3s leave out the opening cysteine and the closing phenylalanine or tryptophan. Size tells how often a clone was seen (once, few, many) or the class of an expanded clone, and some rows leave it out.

CDR3 protein: AISGGLTLNNEQF
V gene: TRBV10-3
clone size: -
J gene: TRBJ2-1

CDR3 protein: ASSSSLAGDTDTQY
V gene: TRBV5-1
clone size: -
J gene: TRBJ2-3

CDR3 protein: ASSLVATGGRDTQY
V gene: TRBV5-1
clone size: -
J gene: TRBJ2-3

CDR3 protein: AWSHGLAGVSVNEQF
V gene: TRBV30
clone size: -
J gene: TRBJ2-1

CDR3 protein: ASSQSVRGGFNYGYT
V gene: TRBV23-1
clone size: -
J gene: TRBJ1-2

CDR3 protein: SVASSGSSYNEQF
V gene: TRBV29-1
clone size: -
J gene: TRBJ2-1

CDR3 protein: ASSQDWTGTQY
V gene: TRBV4-3
clone size: -
J gene: TRBJ2-3

CDR3 protein: ASSPPGGRTEAF
V gene: TRBV28
clone size: once
J gene: TRBJ1-1

CDR3 protein: ASSLPLAGVDTQY
V gene: TRBV27
clone size: -
J gene: TRBJ2-3

CDR3 protein: ASRPPAASYEQY
V gene: TRBV28
clone size: -
J gene: TRBJ2-7

CDR3 protein: ASSRSFLRRPYNEQF
V gene: TRBV28
clone size: -
J gene: TRBJ2-1

CDR3 protein: ASSFPLAGKSADTQY
V gene: TRBV11-2
clone size: -
J gene: TRBJ2-3

CDR3 protein: ASSPGHVGYSNQPQH
V gene: TRBV28
clone size: -
J gene: TRBJ1-5

CDR3 protein: ASRENTEAF
V gene: TRBV2
clone size: many
J gene: TRBJ1-1

CDR3 protein: ASSITGDTDTQY
V gene: TRBV19
clone size: -
J gene: TRBJ2-3

CDR3 protein: ASSLKDYPRF
V gene: TRBV7-2
clone size: few
J gene: TRBJ2-1

CDR3 protein: ASSHTTSGSYNEQF
V gene: TRBV4-1
clone size: -
J gene: TRBJ2-1

CDR3 protein: ASSLVRSANEQF
V gene: TRBV7-2
clone size: -
J gene: TRBJ2-1

CDR3 protein: ASSEALVGGEQF
V gene: TRBV2
clone size: -
J gene: TRBJ2-1

CDR3 protein: ASSLVSRDTEAF
V gene: TRBV6-5
clone size: -
J gene: TRBJ1-1

CDR3 protein: ASSFGGEGNQPQH
V gene: TRBV5-1
clone size: -
J gene: TRBJ1-5

CDR3 protein: ASSLVSGAGGVGETQY
V gene: TRBV11-2
clone size: -
J gene: TRBJ2-5

CDR3 protein: ATSRDRTSGKDEQF
V gene: TRBV15
clone size: -
J gene: TRBJ2-1